The 28 T cell receptor beta chains below come from one sample, sequenced in a study of cytomegalovirus exposure and HLA in healthy donors. 13 Jbeta primers and 60 Vbeta primers were used for the PCR. Profiling relied on immunoSEQ multiplex PCR, and the TCRdb table lists in-frame clones only, not all of them. The sample carries some 130,000 clones, approximately 71% recorded once. The sample comprised PBMCs. All receptors come from a woman aged 55 to 70 in good health and CMV-seronegative.

The chain is built from TRBV6-1 and TRBJ1-5; tentatively, D is TRBD1 (5 bases). Trimming stripped 6 bases from V and 4 bases from J, with 16 bases between. Germline CDR1 MNHNS, CDR2 SASEGT. This CDR3 region has 15 residues. CDR3: CASRAGPVGNQPQHF. Written as DNA, the CDR3 is TGTGCCAGCAGAGCAGGGCCCGTGGGGAATCAGCCCCAGCATTTT.

This clone was counted a single time. The rearrangement uses TRBV20-1 and TRBJ2-7, with 7 bases that match TRBD1. This CDR3 has 11 amino acids. Germline V gene lookup returns CDR1 DFQATT and CDR2 SNEGSKA (reference sequence). V dropped 6 bases and J dropped 4; count of bases not matched to a gene: 3. As DNA, the CDR3 is TGCAGTGCGGTGACAGGGTACGAGCAGTACTTC. Residues: CSAVTGYEQYF.

The V gene is TRBV7-2, the J gene TRBJ1-2; 8 nucleotides match TRBD1. Germline V CDR1 and CDR2: SGHTA, FQGNSA. The trim removed 5 bases at V and 5 bases at J, leaving 10 bases unmatched. This CDR3 contains 15 residues. Here the CDR3 DNA reads TGTGCCAGCAGCCCAGCTGGGACAGGCGCTTATGGCTACACCTTC. Translation gives CASSPAGTGAYGYTF.

The chain combines TRBV5-1 with TRBJ1-1, with a possible D match to TRBD1 (6 bases). The CDR3 spans 16 residues. With 4 bases removed from V and 4 bases from J, the gap between germline ends came to 20 bases. The germline CDR1 and CDR2 sequences are SGHRS and YFSETQ. The CDR3 sequence: CASSLGFTGLGTEAFF. The DNA for the CDR3 is TGCGCCAGCAGCCTGGGTTTTACAGGGTTGGGCACTGAAGCTTTCTTT. The variable domain in full, completed from reference TRBV5-1 and TRBJ1-1, reads KAGVTQTPRYLIKTRGQQVTLSCSPISGHRSVSWYQQTPGQGLQFLFEYFSETQRNKGNFPGRFSGRQFSNSRSEMNVSTLELGDSALYLCASSLGFTGLGTEAFFGQGTRLTVV.

The CDR3 coding sequence is TGCGCCAGCAGCTCCAGGACAGTCGGCTACACCTTC. It codes for CASSSRTVGYTF. This rearrangement joins TRBV4-1 to TRBJ1-2; possibly TRBD1 for D (6 bases). The CDR3 sequence is 12 residues long. V lost 5 bases to trimming and J lost 8 bases, with 12 bases between them. Germline V gives CDR1 MGHRA, CDR2 YSYEKL.

The CDR3 region has the DNA TGTGCCAGCAGCGCAGGGACTGGAGGAAAGACCCAGTACTTC. This translates into CASSAGTGGKTQYF. The J gene is TRBJ2-5, the V gene TRBV2; the D gene is possibly TRBD2 (6 bases). The V gene lost 6 bases and the J gene lost 6 bases, with 17 bases spanning the gap. The CDR3 is 14 residues long. Germline CDR1 reads SNHLY; CDR2 reads FYNNEI. Together with reference TRBV2 and TRBJ2-5, the CDR3 gives the full variable domain: EPEVTQTPSHQVTQMGQEVILRCVPISNHLYFYWYRQILGQKVEFLVSFYNNEISEKSEIFDDQFSVERPDGSNFTLKIRSTKLEDSAMYFCASSAGTGGKTQYFGPGTRLLVL.

The rearrangement uses TRBV5-1 and TRBJ2-2; D is perhaps TRBD1 (6 bases). Germline loops: CDR1 SGHRS, CDR2 YFSETQ. Between the trimmed V and J ends, which lost 0 bases and 3 bases, there was a span of 9 bases. The length of the CDR3 is 15 residues. In DNA, the CDR3 is TGCGCCAGCAGCTTGGGGGCAGGGGACACCGGGGAGCTGTTTTTT. This encodes CASSLGAGDTGELFF.

The chain is built from TRBV7-8 and TRBJ1-1; 9 nucleotides align to TRBD1. In germline, CDR1 is SGHVS, CDR2 FQNEAQ. V was pared by 4 bases and J by 1 base, with 13 bases of the junction left unmatched. The CDR3 has 18 amino acids. The CDR3 DNA sequence: TGTGCCAGCAGCTCACGGCGATTCTGGGACAGGGCGAACACTGAAGCTTTCTTT. It encodes CASSSRRFWDRANTEAFF.

This clone was seen a single time. The gene calls are TRBV10-3 and TRBJ1-3, with D tentatively TRBD1 (6 bases). The germline V and J ends were trimmed by 2 bases and 4 bases, with 9 bases remaining between them. The CDR3 length is 14 residues. CDR1 is ENHRY, CDR2 SYGVKD, per germline. CDR3 bases: TGTGCCATCAGTGAGAACAGGGTGGGAAACACCATATATTTT. It specifies CAISENRVGNTIYF.

The chain has TRBV7-2 and TRBJ2-1; TRBD2 matches at 7 bases. The CDR3 is 14 residues long. Germline values: CDR1 SGHTA, CDR2 FQGNSA. V gave up 3 bases and J gave up 6 bases; unmatched junction bases: 5. The CDR3 coding sequence is TGTGCCAGCAGCTTGGGGGGGAGGGCCAATGAGCAGTTCTTC. Translating it yields CASSLGGRANEQFF.

The rearrangement joins TRBV30 to TRBJ2-2; TRBD1 matches 8 bases. J was trimmed by 5 bases and V by 2 bases; bases with no gene match: 7. This CDR3 comprises 15 residues. Per the germline V gene, CDR1 is GTSNPN and CDR2 is SVGIG (reference sequence). CDR3 region: CAWSTGQVQTGELFF. The CDR3 nucleotides read TGTGCCTGGAGTACGGGACAGGTACAGACCGGGGAGCTGTTTTTT.

With regard to this clone: The sample holds other DNA sequences that translate to the same CDR3. The rearrangement uses TRBV4-2 and TRBJ2-1; 8 bases are shared with TRBD2. The CDR3 loop spans 16 amino acids. Germline V gene sequence: CDR1 LGHNA, CDR2 YNFKEQ. Trimming at V came to 1 base and at J to 4 bases, leaving 6 bases not matched to a gene. The CDR3 region is CASSQVSAGVYNEQFF. In nucleotides, the CDR3 is TGTGCCAGCAGCCAAGTTTCAGCGGGGGTTTACAATGAGCAGTTCTTC.

The chain recombines TRBV28 with TRBJ1-4; 7 positions agree with TRBD1. The CDR3 contains 15 residues. Trimming at V came to 2 bases and at J to 5 bases, leaving 5 bases not matched to a gene. The V gene's germline CDR1 is MDHEN and CDR2 SYDVKM. The chain's CDR3 is CASSLGTATNEKLFF. The CDR3 coding sequence is TGTGCCAGCAGTTTAGGGACAGCTACAAATGAAAAACTGTTTTTT.

This chain joins TRBV6-1 and TRBJ2-5; TRBD2 matches at 9 bases. The CDR3 has 15 amino acids. Germline-derived CDR1 and CDR2 are MNHNS and SASEGT. J lost 1 base, V lost 2 bases, and 2 bases had no gene match. This chain's CDR3 is CASSELAGAQETQYF. The CDR3 coding sequence is TGTGCCAGCAGTGAATTAGCGGGAGCCCAAGAGACCCAGTACTTC.

As DNA, the CDR3 is TGTGCCAGCAGTTTGGACGGGATGGACGAGCAGTACTTC. Its translation is CASSLDGMDEQYF. The chain is built from TRBV28 and TRBJ2-7, with D maybe TRBD2 (5 bases). Germline CDR1 MDHEN, CDR2 SYDVKM. The CDR3 is 13 residues long. V dropped 3 bases and J dropped 5 bases, with 11 bases sitting between them.

A note on this clone: Sequence at one end of the junction differs from germline and may be a read error. The chain uses TRBV28 and TRBJ1-1; D is possibly TRBD1 (6 bases). Germline values: CDR1 MDHEN, CDR2 SYDVKM. The CDR3 has 14 amino acids. The CDR3 sequence: CAGSEPGLRGEAFF. The CDR3 DNA reads as TGTGCCGGCAGTGAGCCGGGTCTAAGGGGGGAAGCTTTCTTT. Together with reference TRBV28 and TRBJ1-1, the CDR3 gives the full variable domain: DVKVTQSSRYLVKRTGEKVFLECVQDMDHENMFWYRQDPGLGLRLIYFSYDVKMKEKGDIPEGYSVSREKKERFSLILESASTNQTSMYLCAGSEPGLRGEAFFGQGTRLTVV.

This chain uses TRBV6-5 with TRBJ2-1; TRBD2 matches at 9 bases. The junction had 8 bases not matched to a gene; V was cut back by 6 bases and J by 11 bases. CDR3 length: 13 amino acids. Germline CDR1 is MNHEY and CDR2 is SVGAGI. The CDR3 region is CASRLLAGNQQFF. The CDR3 nucleotides read TGTGCCAGCAGGCTCCTAGCGGGAAATCAGCAGTTCTTC.

The rearrangement uses TRBV5-4 and TRBJ2-1; 10 bases align to TRBD1. The CDR3 extends over 14 amino acids. Germline CDR1 and CDR2: SGHNT and YYREEE (reference sequence). The V and J ends lost 6 bases and 6 bases, in that order; junction bases with no gene match: 6. CDR3 amino acids: CASTPGQGFNEQFF. The CDR3 DNA is TGTGCCAGCACCCCGGGACAGGGGTTCAATGAGCAGTTCTTC.

The chain combines TRBV30 with TRBJ2-7; weak D call: TRBD1 (6 bases). The germline V gene encodes CDR1 GTSNPN and CDR2 SVGIG (reference sequence). The CDR3 covers 15 residues. V was pared by 0 bases and J by 3 bases, with 15 bases between. CDR3 nucleotide sequence: TGTGCCTGGAGTGTACAAACAGGGCTCGGCTACGAGCAGTACTTC. Protein: CAWSVQTGLGYEQYF.

This rearrangement joins TRBV5-1 to TRBJ2-7; 8 bases align to TRBD1. J lost 5 bases, V lost 0 bases, and 7 bases had no gene match. The CDR3 has 15 residues. CDR1 SGHRS and CDR2 YFSETQ come from the germline V gene. The chain's CDR3 is CASSLEGTGPNEQYF. The CDR3 DNA sequence: TGCGCCAGCAGCTTGGAGGGGACAGGTCCCAACGAGCAGTACTTC.

The chain couples TRBV28 to TRBJ2-3; TRBD1 matches at 7 bases. CDR1 is MDHEN and CDR2 is SYDVKM in the germline V gene. V dropped 3 bases and J dropped 4; count of bases not matched to a gene: 7. The CDR3 totals 15 residues. CDR3 protein: CASSFRTGGSDTQYF. The CDR3 nucleotides read TGTGCCAGCAGTTTTCGGACAGGAGGCTCAGATACGCAGTATTTT.

This sequence joins TRBV7-6 and TRBJ2-3, with 10 bases lining up with TRBD1. V was pared by 8 bases and J by 2 bases, with 10 bases of the junction left unmatched. CDR3 size: 16 residues. Germline V lookup: CDR1 SGHVS, CDR2 FNYEAQ. For the CDR3, the DNA is TGTGCCAGCGCCCTACGGGGGACAGGGGTCACAGATACGCAGTATTTT. It specifies CASALRGTGVTDTQYF. The whole variable domain, remainder taken from reference TRBV7-6 and TRBJ2-3, is GAGVSQSPRYKVTKRGQDVALRCDPISGHVSLYWYRQALGQGPEFLTYFNYEAQQDKSGLPNDRFSAERPEGSISTLTIQRTEQRDSAMYRCASALRGTGVTDTQYFGPGTRLTVL.

The chain uses TRBV11-3 and TRBJ1-1, with D perhaps TRBD1 (5 bases). Germline V gives CDR1 SGHNT, CDR2 YENEEA. V was shortened by 5 bases and J by 7 bases, with 17 bases between the two germline ends. This CDR3 has 14 residues. CDR3 nucleotide sequence: TGTGCCAGCAGCCCTGGAGACGGGGGGAGTGAAGCTTTCTTT. Amino acids: CASSPGDGGSEAFF.

The chain recombines TRBV18 with TRBJ1-2; TRBD1 matches at 7 bases. The V gene's germline CDR1 is KGHSH and CDR2 LQKENI. The CDR3 consists of 15 residues. Trimming removed 2 bases from V and 3 bases from J; junction bases left unmatched: 6. The CDR3 DNA is TGTGCCAGCTCACCATCGACAGGGTCGGACTATGGCTACACCTTC. Translating gives CASSPSTGSDYGYTF. The full variable domain, with the rest looked up from reference TRBV18 and TRBJ1-2, is NAGVMQNPRHLVRRRGQEARLRCSPMKGHSHVYWYRQLPEEGLKFMVYLQKENIIDESGMPKERFSAEFPKEGPSILRIQQVVRGDSAAYFCASSPSTGSDYGYTFGSGTRLTVV.

In regard to this clone: One end of the junction is discordant with germline, which a read error may explain. The chain's CDR3 is CASSPRRQGPAEGDF. The CDR3 coding sequence is TGTGCCAGCAGCCCCCGCCGACAGGGACCGGCGGAAGGGGATTTT. The chain has TRBV2 and TRBJ2-3; 7 positions agree with TRBD1. The CDR3 spans 15 residues. Per the germline V gene, CDR1 is SNHLY and CDR2 is FYNNEI.

The chain combines TRBV14 with TRBJ1-5, with TRBD1 matching over 10 bases. Per germline, CDR1 SGHDN and CDR2 FVKESK. The junction had 7 bases not matched to a gene; V was cut back by 4 bases and J by 7 bases. CDR3 length: 15 residues. CDR3 protein: CASSRTGQGKQPQHF. For the CDR3, the DNA is TGTGCCAGCAGCCGGACGGGACAGGGGAAACAGCCCCAGCATTTT.

The chain recombines TRBV5-4 with TRBJ1-4, with TRBD1 matching over 9 bases. The J segment lost 6 bases and the V segment lost 5 bases, leaving 8 bases of the junction unmatched. Germline V gene lookup returns CDR1 SGHNT and CDR2 YYREEE (reference sequence). This CDR3 spans 15 amino acids. Here the CDR3 reads CASSSGQGDYEKLFF. CDR3 nucleotide sequence: TGTGCCAGCAGTTCGGGACAGGGTGATTATGAAAAACTGTTTTTT.

The chain has TRBV19 and TRBJ2-2, with TRBD1 matching 7 bases. V lost 7 bases and J lost 6; bases outside the gene matches: 8. The germline gives CDR1 LNHDA, CDR2 SQIVND (reference sequence). CDR3 size: 14 residues. The CDR3 here is CASKDRFYSGELFF. CDR3 nucleotide sequence: TGTGCCAGTAAGGACAGGTTCTACTCCGGGGAGCTGTTTTTT.